A selection of T cell receptor beta chains follows, all from one sample in a study of shared clonotypes between healthy human individuals. The table came from immunoSEQ multiplex PCR; TCRdb's copy has only in-frame clones and leaves some out. The sample has around 690,000 clones, around 90% seen once. Sequenced input: memory CD8+ T cells from PBMCs. The receptors were sampled from a man between 18 and 35 years old in good health. Some clones in this sample may be carry-over from other donors' samples. Both conserved end residues are part of each CDR3. D genes are given only for firm matches. Size is stated for part of the rows, as once, few or many counts, or as a class when the clone is expanded.

clone_size,j_call,d_call,v_call,cdr3_length,cdr3_aa,cdr3_nt
-,TRBJ1-1,-,TRBV29-1,10,CSVESPEAFF,TGCAGCGTCGAAAGTCCTGAAGCTTTCTTT
-,TRBJ2-5,TRBD2,TRBV6-1,13,CAGGVSYQETQYF,TGTGCGGGGGGGGTTTCGTACCAAGAGACCCAGTACTTC
-,TRBJ1-2,TRBD1,TRBV19,12,CASSAGTDGYTF,TGTGCCAGTAGTGCCGGGACAGATGGCTACACCTTC
-,TRBJ2-7,TRBD1,TRBV6-1,13,CATLRQGSYEQYF,TGTGCCACGCTTAGACAGGGCTCCTACGAGCAGTACTTC
-,TRBJ2-1,TRBD2,TRBV6-5,16,CASSFLAGGALDEQFF,TGTGCCAGCAGTTTCCTAGCGGGAGGGGCTCTGGATGAGCAGTTCTTC
once,TRBJ1-2,-,TRBV29-1,19,CSVEDRDVDGRSLDYGYTF,TGCAGCGTTGAAGACCGTGACGTTGACGGCCGTTCCTTAGACTATGGCTACACCTTC
-,TRBJ1-2,-,TRBV6-5,14,CASSPIGGLYGYTF,TGTGCCAGCAGTCCTATTGGGGGGCTCTATGGCTACACCTTC
-,TRBJ2-1,-,TRBV10-1,14,CASSRGGGYNEQFF,TGCGCCAGCAGCCGAGGGGGAGGCTACAATGAGCAGTTCTTC
-,TRBJ1-5,TRBD1,TRBV4-1,17,CASSQWEDRKTNQPQHF,TGCGCCAGCAGCCAATGGGAGGACAGGAAAACCAATCAGCCCCAGCATTTT
-,TRBJ2-1,TRBD1,TRBV27,15,CASSYDRGVYNEQFF,TGTGCCAGCAGTTACGACAGGGGGGTTTACAATGAGCAGTTCTTC
-,TRBJ2-7,TRBD1,TRBV6-1,16,CASSEFPGQGAREQYF,TGTGCCAGCAGTGAATTCCCCGGGCAGGGGGCTCGCGAGCAGTACTTC
-,TRBJ2-1,-,TRBV2,16,CASSENSGSTYNEQFF,TGTGCCAGCAGTGAAAATTCAGGGAGCACCTACAATGAGCAGTTCTTC
-,TRBJ2-1,TRBD2,TRBV27,15,CASSLPSGIYNEQFF,TGTGCCAGCAGTTTACCTAGCGGGATATACAATGAGCAGTTCTTC
-,TRBJ2-7,-,TRBV19,14,CASSIDSLSYEQYF,TGTGCCAGTAGTATCGACTCGCTCTCCTACGAGCAGTACTTC
-,TRBJ2-7,-,TRBV28,13,CASSPPGKYEQYF,TGTGCCAGCAGTCCGCCGGGGAAATACGAGCAGTACTTC